This TCR beta chain comes out of a study of PD-L1 blockade in urothelial cancer. Study overall: As for prior chemotherapy regimens, patients had received 0 to 3.

The CDR3 length is 13 residues. Trimming cost V 4 bases and J 8 bases, with 12 bases left between them. CDR1 and CDR2 from the germline V gene are SGHRS and YFSETQ. This table comes from immunoSEQ multiplex PCR, and its TCRdb copy is limited to in-frame clones, with some not included. This sample yields fewer than 30,000 clones, of which roughly 84% are seen a single time; approximately 9.9% belongs to the top ten. This TCR was sampled from an older man with urothelial cancer. V usage is TRBV5-1 and J usage is TRBJ1-4; D uncertain. The sample consisted of PBMCs, taken around atezolizumab (anti-PD-L1) treatment. The CDR3 DNA reads as TGCGCCAGCAGCCGCGGAGCTTACGAAAAACTGTTTTTT. Its translation is CASSRGAYEKLFF.